This TCR beta chain appears in the sequencing data of a study of blood T cell repertoires in COVID-19 (TCRdb year 2020). Regarding the study in general: Collaborator samples came from the United States, Italy and Spain and covered acute and convalescent phases of COVID-19. The prospective study material was composed of cDNA or gDNA derived from T cells, B-cell-depleted T cells, or PBMCs. Subjects who had been exposed to COVID-19, were actively infected with it, or had recovered from it provided the deeply sampled blood TCRbeta repertoires that made up the dataset. A freely available public database, intended as a resource for researchers studying the immune response to SARS-CoV-2, is where the repertoires were released. Samples were obtained from the ongoing ImmuneRACE study (first 160 participants) and from 1,254 subjects provided by 6 global collaborators. The sample metadata nearly always contained a de-identified subject ID, COVID-19 status, age in years and sex. HLA class I and class II types, where available, came from metadata supplied by the sample provider rather than from assay-based typing. The full study reports these points: How much clinical and demographic metadata was included differed by source and by participant, and the metadata was provided uncurated.

The collaborating institutions used their own protocols to collect whole blood in K2EDTA tubes. For TCRbeta analysis, collaborators shipped samples in one of three forms: frozen whole blood, isolated PBMCs, or DNA extracted from either of those sample types. This clone has only one observation. The clone's antigen remains unknown. One base away there is no much larger clone; base qualities are not given. TCRbeta CDR3 regions were amplified from genomic DNA by means of the immunoSEQ Assay, a bias-controlled multiplex PCR. The authors processed their data as follows. Within the assay, amplification of reference gene primers was used to estimate how many nucleated cells each sample contained. To quantify the absolute abundance of each unique TCRbeta CDR3 rearrangement, sequence reads were collapsed and filtered. For each sample, productive Simpson clonality was calculated as the square root of Simpson's diversity index over productive rearrangements. The table comes from immuneACCESS by way of TCRdb, which keeps in-frame sequences with V and J called. Part of the clones is missing from these tables; in studies checked, under half for an unresolved V gene and the rest for unknown reasons. Clonal size and the V and J genes are those of that table, whereas D and trimming came from the DNA. Counted in this sample were fewer than 15,000 clones; around 74% of them appeared once. The ten largest clones capture about 43% of the sample.

Its CDR3 holds 14 amino acids, cysteine through phenylalanine. Of the read, only the CDR3 DNA is kept; its 42 bases are in frame from base 1. V sheds 3 bases and J sheds 5 bases, leaving 12 bases between their ends. Sequences SGDLS (CDR1) and YYNGEE (CDR2) are obtained from the germline V gene. Input material: peripheral blood. The clonotype originates from a woman of 80 years or more with acute or convalescent COVID-19. The chain employs TRBV9 and TRBJ1-5; no D gene is confidently identified. CDR3 loop: CASSGLGVDQPQHF. The nucleotide sequence reads as follows: TGTGCCAGCAGCGGCCTCGGGGTCGATCAGCCCCAGCATTTT.